These 23 T cell receptor beta chains came from one sample sequenced in a study of OX40 agonist ivuxolimab in advanced cancers. Method: immunoSEQ multiplex PCR; TCRdb's copy keeps in-frame clones and lacks some. The table includes 55,000 to 80,000 clones, approximately 88% detected once. Sequencing used CD4+ or CD8+ T cells sorted from blood, obtained in a trial of the OX40 agonist ivuxolimab. These receptor sequences come from an adult with an advanced solid tumor such as melanoma, head and neck, liver or kidney cancer.

Only one count was recorded for this clone. The chain employs TRBV29-1 and TRBJ1-1; D is possibly TRBD1 (5 bases). The CDR3 is 15 amino acids. V lost 4 bases and J 0 bases, leaving 15 bases between the germline ends. In germline, CDR1 is SQVTM, CDR2 ANQGSEA. The CDR3 sequence is CSVAAGWGMNTEAFF. For the CDR3, the DNA is TGCAGCGTTGCGGCAGGGTGGGGGATGAACACTGAAGCTTTCTTT.

The J gene is TRBJ2-3, the V gene TRBV7-9; D is unclear. V gave up 4 bases and J gave up 1 base, with 12 bases separating them. The V gene's germline CDR1 is SEHNR and CDR2 FQNEAQ (reference sequence). This CDR3 spans 15 amino acids. CDR3 bases: TGTGCCAGCAGCTCCGGAGCTTGGGGCACAGATACGCAGTATTTT. This translates into CASSSGAWGTDTQYF.

The chain uses TRBV13 and TRBJ2-5; D gene ambiguous. Trimming removed 3 bases at V and 0 bases at J, with 2 bases between. The CDR3 has 12 residues. Germline loops: CDR1 PRHDT, CDR2 FYEKMQ (reference sequence). CDR3 protein: CASSLYQETQYF. The CDR3 bases are TGTGCCAGCAGCTTGTACCAAGAGACCCAGTACTTC.

V usage is TRBV7-3 and J usage is TRBJ1-2, with TRBD1 matching 9 bases. Germline loops: CDR1 SGHTA, CDR2 FQGTGA. V shed 1 base, J shed 4 bases, and the junction held 16 bases outside the gene matches. The CDR3 spans 19 residues. The DNA for the CDR3 is TGTGCCAGCAGCTTAAGGGCCGGGACAGGGACTATAGGAACCTATGGCTACACCTTC. Residues: CASSLRAGTGTIGTYGYTF.

This clone has just a few counts. V is TRBV5-6 and J is TRBJ1-3; D is unresolved. The CDR3 is 14 residues long. The germline CDR1 and CDR2 sequences are SGHDT and YYEEEE. Trimming removed 4 bases from V and 0 bases from J, with 8 bases in between. The CDR3 DNA reads as TGTGCCAGCAGCACTCATAGCTCTGGAAACACCATATATTTT. Amino acids: CASSTHSSGNTIYF.

In its sample, this clone was seen once. The chain uses TRBV7-8 and TRBJ1-1; no reliable D call. This CDR3 has 13 amino acids. Trimming left V 6 bases short and J 0 bases short, with 8 bases between. In germline, CDR1 is SGHVS, CDR2 FQNEAQ. The CDR3 sequence is CASSRTVNTEAFF. CDR3 in DNA: TGTGCCAGCAGTCGGACTGTGAACACTGAAGCTTTCTTT.

The rearrangement uses TRBV4-1 and TRBJ1-2; D remains ambiguous. CDR1 is MGHRA, CDR2 YSYEKL, per germline. The CDR3 consists of 16 residues. V was cut by 0 bases and J by 3 bases, with 14 bases left in between. The CDR3 loop is CASSQDWPEPDYGYTF. The CDR3 DNA reads as TGCGCCAGCAGCCAAGATTGGCCCGAGCCAGACTATGGCTACACCTTC.

The J gene is TRBJ1-1, the V gene TRBV6-5; maybe TRBD1 (5 bases). CDR1 MNHEY and CDR2 SVGAGI come from the germline V gene. This CDR3 is 12 amino acids long. V was shortened by 4 bases and J by 9 bases, with 12 bases between the two germline ends. The DNA of the CDR3 is TGTGCCAGCAGTTGGGGGGGACTTCAAGCTTTCTTT. Translation: CASSWGGLQAFF.

V gene TRBV5-6 combines with J gene TRBJ2-2; 7 bases are shared with TRBD1. V lost 3 bases and J lost 5; bases outside the gene matches: 13. The germline V gene has CDR1 SGHDT and CDR2 YYEEEE. This CDR3 is built from 17 residues. The DNA for the CDR3 is TGTGCCAGCAGCTCTATTACAGGGGCAAGACGGACCGGGGAGCTGTTTTTT. This translates into CASSSITGARRTGELFF.

V and J are TRBV29-1 and TRBJ2-5; the D gene is possibly TRBD2 (7 bases). The germline V and J ends were trimmed by 4 bases and 5 bases, with 14 bases remaining between them. This CDR3 comprises 13 residues. CDR1 and CDR2 (germline): SQVTM, ANQGSEA. The CDR3 protein is CSVVRGGLETQYF. CDR3 bases: TGCAGCGTTGTGCGCGGGGGCTTGGAGACCCAGTACTTC. The full variable domain, in which reference TRBV29-1 and TRBJ2-5 provide the parts outside the CDR3, is SAVISQKPSRDICQRGTSLTIQCQVDSQVTMMFWYRQQPGQSLTLIATANQGSEATYESGFVIDKFPISRPNLTFSTLTVSNMSPEDSSIYLCSVVRGGLETQYFGPGTRLLVL.

Only one count was recorded for this clone. The rearrangement joins TRBV5-1 to TRBJ2-3; D tentatively reads TRBD1 or TRBD2 (5 bases each). Germline values: CDR1 SGHRS, CDR2 YFSETQ. The CDR3 runs to 15 residues. The ends were cut back, 0 bases at V and 11 bases at J, with 19 bases in the middle. The CDR3 region is CASSLAPTSVQGQYF. The CDR3 region has the DNA TGCGCCAGCAGCTTGGCCCCAACTAGTGTTCAGGGGCAGTATTTT. Variable domain in full (rest from reference TRBV5-1 and TRBJ2-3): KAGVTQTPRYLIKTRGQQVTLSCSPISGHRSVSWYQQTPGQGLQFLFEYFSETQRNKGNFPGRFSGRQFSNSRSEMNVSTLELGDSALYLCASSLAPTSVQGQYFGPGTRLTVL.

This chain joins TRBV4-3 and TRBJ1-4, with no clear D. The germline V gene encodes CDR1 LGHNA and CDR2 YSLEER. V lost 4 bases to trimming and J lost 5 bases, with 8 bases between them. CDR3 length: 13 amino acids. Here the CDR3 reads CASSPDLNEKLFF. CDR3 DNA sequence: TGCGCCAGCAGCCCGGACTTGAATGAAAAACTGTTTTTT.

This clone has a single count. This chain joins TRBV4-2 and TRBJ2-2, with D uncertain. The V gene lost 4 bases and the J gene lost 2 bases, with 5 bases spanning the gap. In germline, CDR1 is LGHNA, CDR2 YNFKEQ. CDR3 size: 13 residues. DNA of the CDR3: TGTGCCAGCAGCCCCGGAAACACCGGGGAGCTGTTTTTT. This gives the protein CASSPGNTGELFF.

The rearrangement links TRBV6-6 to TRBJ2-5; 9 nucleotides align to TRBD2. The junction had 6 bases not matched to a gene; V was cut back by 6 bases and J by 4 bases. Germline V gene data show CDR1 as MNHNY and CDR2 as SVGAGI (reference sequence). The CDR3 covers 14 residues. DNA of the CDR3: TGTGCCAGCAGGGGTAGCGGGGGAAGAGAGACCCAGTACTTC. Translated, it gives CASRGSGGRETQYF.

The chain is built from TRBV7-2 and TRBJ1-2, with 7 nucleotides matching TRBD1. The CDR3 covers 13 residues. Germline V gene sequence: CDR1 SGHTA, CDR2 FQGNSA. The V and J ends lost 6 bases and 8 bases, in that order; junction bases with no gene match: 9. The CDR3 DNA is TGTGCCAGCAGTTCACAGGGGACTATGGGCTACACCTTC. Translating gives CASSSQGTMGYTF.

This chain links TRBV30 with TRBJ1-1; D remains ambiguous. With 2 bases removed from V and 6 bases from J, the gap between germline ends came to 10 bases. CDR3 length: 12 residues. Germline assignment: CDR1 GTSNPN and CDR2 SVGIG (reference sequence). CDR3 DNA sequence: TGTGCCTGGAGTCAGTACCAGGCTGAAGCTTTCTTT. It specifies CAWSQYQAEAFF.

The chain links TRBV6-5 to TRBJ1-1; D gene ambiguous. The V end lost 0 bases, the J end lost 4 bases, and 12 bases lay between the germline ends. The length of the CDR3 is 15 residues. The V gene's germline CDR1 is MNHEY and CDR2 SVGAGI. This chain's CDR3 is CASSYSNLASTEAFF. Written as DNA, the CDR3 is TGTGCCAGCAGTTACTCGAACCTAGCCAGCACTGAAGCTTTCTTT.

The chain employs TRBV5-6 and TRBJ1-2; D is undetermined. Trimming shortened V by 0 bases and J by 2 bases, and 11 bases separated the two germline ends. CDR1 and CDR2 from the germline V gene are SGHDT and YYEEEE. This CDR3 comprises 15 residues. The CDR3 nucleotides read TGTGCCAGCAGCTTGGACCTCGGTACCAACTATGGCTACACCTTC. Residues: CASSLDLGTNYGYTF.

This clone was observed a handful of times. This chain uses TRBV5-1 with TRBJ2-7; TRBD2 matches 10 bases. V lost 0 bases and J lost 5; bases outside the gene matches: 11. CDR3 length equals 17 residues. Germline V gives CDR1 SGHRS, CDR2 YFSETQ. CDR3 bases: TGCGCCAGCAGCTTGGGCACTAGCGGGGAATTTATCCACGAGCAGTACTTC. Amino acids: CASSLGTSGEFIHEQYF.

The rearrangement links TRBV10-3 to TRBJ2-2; D uncertain. The V end lost 4 bases, the J end lost 7 bases, and 4 bases lay between the germline ends. Germline V gene sequence: CDR1 ENHRY, CDR2 SYGVKD. The CDR3 extends over 11 amino acids. CDR3 DNA sequence: TGTGCCATCAGTGCGGTCGGGGAGCTGTTTTTT. Amino acid sequence: CAISAVGELFF.

This clone was detected only once. The chain combines TRBV7-2 with TRBJ1-2, with D unresolved. The CDR3 is made up of 13 amino acids. Looked up from germline, CDR1 is SGHTA and CDR2 is FQGNSA. V was clipped by 5 bases and J by 8 bases, with 15 bases between them. CDR3 loop: CASSGERASGYTF. The CDR3 DNA reads as TGTGCCAGCAGCGGCGAACGGGCGAGCGGCTACACCTTC.

V usage is TRBV6-1 and J usage is TRBJ1-1, with TRBD1 identical over 11 bases. Germline lookup yields CDR1 MNHNS and CDR2 SASEGT. V was pared by 0 bases and J by 3 bases, with 9 bases of the junction left unmatched. The CDR3 has 18 residues. The CDR3 DNA sequence: TGTGCCAGCAGTGAAGCCAGGACAGGGGGCATCGGGGACACTGAAGCTTTCTTT. Translation gives CASSEARTGGIGDTEAFF.

V is TRBV14 and J is TRBJ1-5; D gene uncertain. V gave up 1 base and J gave up 4 bases, with 5 bases separating them. This CDR3 spans 13 amino acids. CDR1 and CDR2 (germline): SGHDN, FVKESK. Here the CDR3 reads CASSQGWNQPQHF. In DNA form, the CDR3 reads TGTGCCAGCAGCCAAGGATGGAATCAGCCCCAGCATTTT.